This entry lists 25 T cell receptor beta chains sequenced from one sample in a study of T cells in Graves' hyperthyroidism and ophthalmopathy. Researchers took RNA transcripts and amplified the TCR beta CDR3 regions from them. HTBI primers were the set used in a first-round RT-PCR of the TCR CDR3. TCRdb analysed the multiplex PCR reads with MiXCR anew, one entry per CDR3 protein. The profile covers 450,000 to 550,000 distinct CDR3 sequences, with roughly 24% appearing a single time and approximately 10% taken by the ten largest. Sequenced input: blood. These receptors originate from a woman in her 30s with Graves' ophthalmopathy.

This clonotype appeared a few times. V gene TRBV20-1 combines with J gene TRBJ1-2; D possibly corresponds to TRBD1 (5 bases). Trimming cost V 3 bases and J 6 bases, with 8 bases left between them. CDR1 DFQATT and CDR2 SNEGSKA come from the germline V gene (reference sequence). This CDR3 region has 11 residues. Here the CDR3 DNA reads TGCAGTGCTAGGGGACCTGATGGCTACACCTTC. As protein: CSARGPDGYTF.

This clonotype was counted many times. V and J are TRBV6-5 and TRBJ2-5; TRBD1 matches at 9 bases. This CDR3 comprises 17 residues. The germline V gene has CDR1 MNHEY and CDR2 SVGAGI. J lost 7 bases, V lost 1 base, and 13 bases had no gene match. The CDR3 region has the DNA TGTGCCAGCAGTTACTTCCCCGGGACAGGGCCTTCGTGGACCCAGTACTTC. As protein: CASSYFPGTGPSWTQYF.

This clonotype was counted ten times or more. The chain joins TRBV27 to TRBJ1-2; D is unresolved. V was clipped by 10 bases and J by 4 bases, with 10 bases between them. The CDR3 spans 11 residues. The germline CDR1 and CDR2 sequences are MNHEY and SMNVEV (reference sequence). CDR3 sequence (DNA): TGTGCCACCCAACCCAGCTATGGCTACACCTTC. Translating gives CATQPSYGYTF.

The chain uses TRBV13 and TRBJ1-2, with no clear D. V lost 3 bases and J lost 8, with 16 bases in between. The CDR3 covers 14 residues. CDR1 PRHDT and CDR2 FYEKMQ come from the germline V gene (reference sequence). CDR3 residues: CASSFEADRWGYTF. The CDR3 nucleotides are TGTGCCAGCAGCTTTGAAGCGGATCGTTGGGGCTACACCTTC.

This clonotype was seen repeatedly, ten times or more. J is TRBJ1-1 and V is TRBV2, with D possibly TRBD1 on 6 matching bases. The germline V and J ends were trimmed by 3 bases and 4 bases, with 12 bases remaining between them. The CDR3 runs to 14 residues. Germline loops: CDR1 SNHLY, CDR2 FYNNEI. This CDR3 reads CASSDRGHGTEAFF. Written as DNA, the CDR3 is TGTGCCAGCAGTGACAGGGGTCATGGCACTGAAGCTTTCTTT.

In this sample, this clonotype turned up many times. This rearrangement joins TRBV6-1 to TRBJ1-5, with no clear D. Germline CDR1 reads MNHNS; CDR2 reads SASEGT. Trimming shortened V by 2 bases and J by 11 bases, and 16 bases separated the two germline ends. There are 14 residues in the CDR3. The CDR3 loop reads CASSELMGIGAQHF. The CDR3 DNA follows: TGTGCCAGCAGTGAACTAATGGGGATAGGAGCCCAGCATTTT.

V is TRBV6-5 and J is TRBJ2-5, with D possibly matching TRBD1 (5 bases). This CDR3 spans 12 amino acids. Between the trimmed V and J ends, which lost 7 bases and 5 bases, there was a span of 11 bases. Germline V gives CDR1 MNHEY, CDR2 SVGAGI. CDR3 residues: CASTRQWETQYF. In DNA form, the CDR3 reads TGTGCCAGCACCCGACAGTGGGAGACCCAGTACTTC.

This clonotype was seen many times. V usage is TRBV20-1 and J usage is TRBJ1-1, with D perhaps TRBD1 (5 bases). The CDR3 covers 14 residues. Germline V gene data show CDR1 as DFQATT and CDR2 as SNEGSKA (reference sequence). V lost 4 bases to trimming and J lost 2 bases, with 14 bases between them. The CDR3: CSAKVGTVNTEAFF. The CDR3 DNA reads TGCAGTGCTAAGGTCGGGACGGTAAACACTGAAGCTTTCTTT.

This clonotype was picked up one time. CDR3 region: CASSLAGRTNTGELFF. CDR3 sequence (DNA): TGCGCCAGCAGCTTGGCGGGCAGAACGAACACCGGGGAGCTGTTTTTT. The chain joins TRBV5-1 to TRBJ2-2; unclear D gene. Germline V CDR1 and CDR2: SGHRS, YFSETQ. The CDR3 runs 16 residues. The V end lost 0 bases, the J end lost 0 bases, and 9 bases lay between the germline ends.

This clonotype was observed many times. CDR3 sequence reads: CSVRAQGASGNTIYF. CDR3 bases: TGCAGCGTTCGGGCACAGGGGGCTTCTGGAAACACCATATATTTT. This chain connects TRBV29-1 to TRBJ1-3; the match to TRBD1 covers 9 bases. The CDR3 sequence is 15 residues long. J was trimmed by 1 base and V by 5 bases; bases with no gene match: 6. Germline lookup yields CDR1 SQVTM and CDR2 ANQGSEA.

This clonotype was counted ten times or more. This chain links TRBV5-1 with TRBJ1-2; D might be TRBD1 (5 bases). The CDR3 runs to 13 residues. Trimming took off 4 bases at V and 8 bases at J, with 15 bases between the two ends. Germline loops: CDR1 SGHRS, CDR2 YFSETQ. This chain's CDR3 is CASSPDSASGYTF. The CDR3 DNA sequence: TGCGCCAGCAGCCCAGACAGTGCCAGCGGCTACACCTTC.

The chain links TRBV27 to TRBJ2-7, with a tentative D call TRBD2 (6 bases). This CDR3 region has 15 residues. CDR1 and CDR2 from the germline V gene are MNHEY and SMNVEV (reference sequence). Trimming left V 3 bases short and J 3 bases short, with 15 bases between. The CDR3 coding sequence is TGTGCCAGCAGTTTGATCGGGGGATTCAACTACGAGCAGTACTTC. Protein product: CASSLIGGFNYEQYF.

The V gene is TRBV12-3 or TRBV12-4, the J gene TRBJ1-1; D remains unclear. V was pared by 0 bases and J by 8 bases, with 19 bases between. This CDR3 has 16 residues. The CDR3 region has the DNA TGTGCCAGCAGTTTAGCACTACAAGGCCCGCAACGAGAAGCTTTCTTT. It codes for CASSLALQGPQREAFF.

This clonotype was seen ten or more times. The gene calls are TRBV6-1 and TRBJ2-7; 13 nucleotides line up with TRBD2. The V gene's germline CDR1 is MNHNS and CDR2 SASEGT. This CDR3 spans 16 amino acids. The trim removed 5 bases at V and 7 bases at J, leaving 11 bases unmatched. The CDR3 spells CASSRGLAGASGEQYF. The CDR3 region has the DNA TGTGCCAGCAGTCGCGGACTAGCGGGGGCCTCGGGAGAGCAGTACTTC.

This clonotype appeared a few times. The gene calls are TRBV11-2 and TRBJ2-7; the match to TRBD2 covers 9 bases. CDR3 length: 17 residues. Trimming removed 1 base from V and 6 bases from J; junction bases left unmatched: 13. Germline V CDR1 and CDR2: SGHAT, FQNNGV. CDR3 sequence reads: CASSLGPLGTSLGEQYF. The CDR3 DNA reads TGTGCCAGCAGCTTAGGCCCCCTCGGGACTAGCTTGGGCGAGCAGTACTTC.

CDR3 sequence: CASSLRGRDYGYTF. DNA for the CDR3: TGTGCCAGCAGCCTCAGGGGGCGCGACTATGGCTACACCTTC. This chain links TRBV12-3 or TRBV12-4 with TRBJ1-2; 8 bases fit TRBD1. The trim removed 6 bases at V and 3 bases at J, leaving 6 bases unmatched. CDR3 length equals 14 residues.

This chain links TRBV28 with TRBJ2-5, with TRBD1 as a possible D gene (7 bases). The CDR3 totals 13 residues. The germline V gene has CDR1 MDHEN and CDR2 SYDVKM. The V gene lost 7 bases and the J gene lost 5 bases, with 14 bases spanning the gap. The CDR3 loop is CASTEQGRETQYF. In DNA form, the CDR3 reads TGTGCCAGCACCGAACAGGGGAGGGAGACCCAGTACTTC.

V is TRBV24-1 and J is TRBJ2-2; 12 bases are shared with TRBD1. CDR1 and CDR2 from the germline V gene are KGHDR and SFDVKD. The CDR3 loop spans 16 amino acids. Unmatched junction bases numbered 3, after V lost 2 bases and J lost 6 bases. CDR3 nucleotide sequence: TGTGCCACCAGTGATTACGGGACAGGGGGCGCCGGGGAGCTGTTTTTT. It specifies CATSDYGTGGAGELFF.

This clonotype came up once. A much bigger clone sits one base away, suggesting this may be a read error. This is likely a read error, given that the CDR3 carries no conserved phenylalanine or tryptophan at its end. The V gene is TRBV10-3, the J gene TRBJ1-2; TRBD1 matches 7 bases. Germline V gene lookup returns CDR1 ENHRY and CDR2 SYGVKD. After removal of 6 bases from V and 4 bases from J, the junction contained 5 bases not matched to a gene. The CDR3 spans 13 residues. The CDR3 region is CAIRQGRGYGYTL. As DNA, the CDR3 is TGTGCCATCAGACAGGGGCGAGGCTATGGCTACACCTTA.

Ten or more counts support this clonotype. This sequence joins TRBV6-1 and TRBJ2-7; D uncertain. Germline CDR1 MNHNS, CDR2 SASEGT. The CDR3 totals 14 residues. Trimming pared 6 bases from V and 2 bases from J, leaving 14 bases between. CDR3 amino acids: CASRPSFGTYEQYF. CDR3 nucleotides: TGTGCCAGCAGACCCTCGTTCGGAACCTACGAGCAGTACTTC.

The chain links TRBV6-5 to TRBJ1-2; D call uncertain. The germline V gene has CDR1 MNHEY and CDR2 SVGAGI. The CDR3 consists of 14 residues. Trimming stripped 2 bases from V and 4 bases from J, with 11 bases between. CDR3 DNA sequence: TGTGCCAGCAGTTACCCCGGCGAACTCTATGGCTACACCTTC. Amino acids: CASSYPGELYGYTF.

This clonotype was detected many times. The chain combines TRBV20-1 with TRBJ2-4; 7 nucleotides match TRBD1. Trimming removed 6 bases from V and 9 bases from J; junction bases left unmatched: 8. This CDR3 comprises 12 residues. Germline V CDR1 and CDR2: DFQATT, SNEGSKA (reference sequence). The DNA of the CDR3 is TGCAGTGCCAAGACAGGGATGCCCATTCAGTACTTC. It translates to CSAKTGMPIQYF.

This clonotype occurred a few times. The CDR3 ends on some other residue instead of the conserved phenylalanine or tryptophan, so this is likely a read error. J is TRBJ1-1 and V is TRBV2, with D perhaps TRBD1 (5 bases). Looked up from germline, CDR1 is SNHLY and CDR2 is FYNNEI. The CDR3 consists of 15 residues. The ends were cut back, 2 bases at V and 6 bases at J, with 16 bases in the middle. The CDR3 reads CASSELSARGAEAFS. The CDR3 DNA sequence: TGTGCCAGCAGTGAACTCTCAGCGAGGGGTGCTGAAGCTTTCTCT.

At least ten counts were recorded for this clonotype. The V and J genes are TRBV6-2 or TRBV6-3 and TRBJ1-5; no reliable D call. V dropped 7 bases and J dropped 2 bases, with 9 bases sitting between them. The CDR3 contains 13 residues. In germline, CDR1 is MNHEY, CDR2 SVGEGT. CDR3 in DNA: TGTGCCAGCAATTTCGCAGGCAATCAGCCCCAGCATTTT. This gives the protein CASNFAGNQPQHF.

At least ten counts were recorded for this clonotype. V and J are TRBV29-1 and TRBJ1-5; TRBD1 matches 8 bases. Germline lookup yields CDR1 SQVTM and CDR2 ANQGSEA. The CDR3 consists of 13 residues. With V trimmed by 6 bases and J by 3 bases, 4 bases remained unmatched. The CDR3 nucleotides read TGCAGCGTGCAGGGGGCCAACAATCAGCCCCAGCATTTT. This codes for CSVQGANNQPQHF. The whole variable domain, remainder taken from reference TRBV29-1 and TRBJ1-5, is SAVISQKPSRDICQRGTSLTIQCQVDSQVTMMFWYRQQPGQSLTLIATANQGSEATYESGFVIDKFPISRPNLTFSTLTVSNMSPEDSSIYLCSVQGANNQPQHFGDGTRLSIL.